These 29 T cell receptor beta chains originate from one sample sequenced in a study of T cells in Graves' hyperthyroidism and ophthalmopathy. The CDR3 regions of TCR beta were amplified from RNA transcripts. The HTBI primer set served for first-round RT-PCR of the TCR CDR3. TCRdb reanalysed the multiplex PCR reads using MiXCR and keeps one entry per CDR3 protein. The repertoire has some 360,000 distinct CDR3 sequences, approximately 15% of them found once; the top ten carry approximately 11%. Sample: blood. The receptors derive from an older woman with Graves' hyperthyroidism.

This clonotype was seen ten or more times. This rearrangement joins TRBV30 to TRBJ2-7; D remains ambiguous. V lost 2 bases and J 0 bases, leaving 5 bases between the germline ends. Per germline, CDR1 GTSNPN and CDR2 SVGIG (reference sequence). The CDR3 spans 12 residues. The CDR3 sequence is CAWSTASYEQYF. The CDR3 DNA reads as TGTGCCTGGAGTACCGCCTCCTACGAGCAGTACTTC.

This clonotype was counted many times. The chain couples TRBV3-1 to TRBJ2-5; D call uncertain. Looked up from germline, CDR1 is LGHDT and CDR2 is YNNKEL (reference sequence). The CDR3 has 18 amino acids. The germline V and J ends were trimmed by 4 bases and 5 bases, with 26 bases remaining between them. CDR3 in amino acids: CASSPLPGRTATWETQYF. CDR3 DNA: TGTGCCAGCAGCCCCCTACCTGGTCGGACGGCGACTTGGGAGACCCAGTACTTC.

This clonotype was detected many times. V usage is TRBV7-2 and J usage is TRBJ2-7, with a possible D match to TRBD2 (5 bases). This CDR3 has 13 residues. In germline, CDR1 is SGHTA, CDR2 FQGNSA. V was shortened by 1 base and J by 4 bases, with 8 bases between the two germline ends. The CDR3 region has the DNA TGTGCCAGCAGCTTAGTCGGGGATTACGAGCAGTACTTC. Protein sequence: CASSLVGDYEQYF. Based on the CDR3 plus reference TRBV7-2 and TRBJ2-7, the full variable domain is GAGVSQSPSNKVTEKGKDVELRCDPISGHTALYWYRQSLGQGLEFLIYFQGNSAPDKSGLPSDRFSAERTGGSVSTLTIQRTQQEDSAVYLCASSLVGDYEQYFGPGTRLTVT.

The chain employs TRBV10-3 and TRBJ2-7; TRBD2 matches 12 bases. The J call may be wrong; the DNA end is better matched by TRBJ2-1. This CDR3 has 14 amino acids. The germline CDR1 and CDR2 sequences are ENHRY and SYGVKD. For the CDR3, the DNA is TGTGCCATCAGCCGACTAGCGGGAGTGTACGAGCAGTTCTTC. This codes for CAISRLAGVYEQFF.

V and J are TRBV6-9 and TRBJ1-4; 11 bases line up with TRBD1. The length of the CDR3 is 18 residues. With V trimmed by 4 bases and J by 6 bases, 13 bases remained unmatched. Per germline, CDR1 MNHGY and CDR2 SVAAGI. CDR3 sequence reads: CASSSPGQGELVDEKLFF. Written as DNA, the CDR3 is TGTGCCAGCAGTTCACCGGGACAGGGGGAGTTAGTGGATGAAAAACTGTTTTTT.

The sample holds many counts of this clonotype. This sequence joins TRBV5-1 and TRBJ2-3; no definite D call. Germline V lookup: CDR1 SGHRS, CDR2 YFSETQ. V was clipped by 4 bases and J by 2 bases, with 14 bases between them. The CDR3 is 15 residues long. The CDR3 loop reads CASSTDGRFTDTQYF. CDR3 in DNA: TGCGCCAGCAGCACCGACGGGCGATTCACAGATACGCAGTATTTT.

This clonotype was recorded many times. The rearrangement links TRBV11-2 to TRBJ2-1; 8 bases line up with TRBD1. The germline V gene has CDR1 SGHAT and CDR2 FQNNGV. V was pared by 0 bases and J by 8 bases, with 9 bases of the junction left unmatched. The CDR3 contains 16 residues. CDR3 DNA sequence: TGTGCCAGCAGCTTAGAAAGGGACAGGACCTCGGATGAGCAGTTCTTC. Amino acids: CASSLERDRTSDEQFF.

This clonotype came up many times. The chain uses TRBV6-1 and TRBJ2-1; D is undetermined. This CDR3 spans 14 amino acids. Trimming stripped 9 bases from V and 6 bases from J, with 18 bases between. In germline, CDR1 is MNHNS, CDR2 SASEGT. The chain's CDR3 is CARTEGLTRNEQFF. DNA for the CDR3: TGTGCCAGGACCGAAGGTCTCACCCGCAATGAGCAGTTCTTC.

This clonotype was picked up many times. V and J are TRBV5-8 and TRBJ2-1; D gene unclear. Germline V gives CDR1 SGHTS, CDR2 YDEGEE. This CDR3 spans 14 amino acids. V was pared by 0 bases and J by 9 bases, with 13 bases between. The CDR3 DNA is TGTGCCAGCAGCTTGGGCCTGAACTCGGGTGAGCAGTTCTTC. Translated: CASSLGLNSGEQFF.

Ten or more counts support this clonotype. The rearrangement joins TRBV5-1 to TRBJ2-7; no clear D. The germline CDR1 and CDR2 sequences are SGHRS and YFSETQ. Trimming cost V 1 base and J 2 bases, with 10 bases left between them. The CDR3 runs 14 residues. The CDR3 loop reads CASSLTLGTYEQYF. As DNA, the CDR3 is TGCGCCAGCAGCTTGACTCTGGGAACCTACGAGCAGTACTTC.

At least ten counts were recorded for this clonotype. The rearrangement links TRBV12-5 to TRBJ1-4; a weak D match, TRBD1 (6 bases). Trimming removed 5 bases from V and 5 bases from J, with 12 bases in between. Looked up from germline, CDR1 is LGHNT and CDR2 is FRNRAP. The CDR3 totals 14 residues. The CDR3 DNA reads as TGTGCTAGTGGTCCAGGGGATCAGAATGAAAAACTGTTTTTT. Translation: CASGPGDQNEKLFF.

This clonotype was recorded a few times. A much larger clone sits a single nucleotide away, making a read error possible. J is TRBJ1-4 and V is TRBV12-3 or TRBV12-4, with 7 bases identical to TRBD1. V shed 7 bases, J shed 8 bases, and the junction held 10 bases outside the gene matches. The CDR3 totals 14 residues. For the CDR3, the DNA is TGTGCCAGCAACCTAAGACAGGGAGAGGAAAAACTGTTTTTT. Protein product: CASNLRQGEEKLFF.

Concerning this clonotype: A much larger clone differs from this one at a single base, so this may be a read error. The J gene is TRBJ2-1, the V gene TRBV18, with 8 bases identical to TRBD1. The CDR3 has 16 residues. The germline gives CDR1 KGHSH, CDR2 LQKENI. The CDR3 DNA is TGTGCCAGCTCACCACCAGGGACAGGCTCCTGCAATGAGCAGTTCTTC. This translates into CASSPPGTGSCNEQFF.

V is TRBV7-8 and J is TRBJ1-1, with unresolved D. The V gene lost 5 bases and the J gene lost 3 bases, with 13 bases spanning the gap. The germline V gene has CDR1 SGHVS and CDR2 FQNEAQ. This CDR3 comprises 14 residues. The CDR3 region has the DNA TGTGCCAGCAGCCCCACGGCTGGGGACACTGAAGCTTTCTTT. It encodes CASSPTAGDTEAFF.

The rearrangement joins TRBV7-6 to TRBJ2-7, with 11 bases that match TRBD2. V was clipped by 5 bases and J by 0 bases; unmatched bases: 15. This CDR3 has 19 amino acids. From germline, CDR1 is SGHVS and CDR2 FNYEAQ. The CDR3 protein is CASSPAGLAELNFSYEQYF. Written as DNA, the CDR3 is TGTGCCAGCAGCCCAGCGGGACTAGCGGAACTTAATTTCTCCTACGAGCAGTACTTC.

This clonotype was observed at least ten times. The chain's CDR3 is CASSLGTVGETQYF. CDR3 DNA: TGTGCCAGCAGCCTCGGGACGGTTGGGGAGACCCAGTACTTC. V gene TRBV3-1 combines with J gene TRBJ2-5, with D perhaps being TRBD1 or TRBD2 (5 bases each). Germline CDR1 is LGHDT and CDR2 is YNNKEL (reference sequence). This CDR3 is 14 amino acids long. Trimming took 4 bases from V and 5 from J, leaving 14 bases between them.

This clonotype was picked up many times. The chain carries TRBV9 and TRBJ2-5; D is possibly TRBD2 (6 bases). Germline values: CDR1 SGDLS, CDR2 YYNGEE. This CDR3 has 15 residues. V was clipped by 0 bases and J by 1 base, with 10 bases between them. DNA for the CDR3: TGTGCCAGCAGCGTAGGGACTACCTCCCAAGAGACCCAGTACTTC. Protein sequence: CASSVGTTSQETQYF.

This clonotype was seen repeatedly, ten times or more. The rearrangement joins TRBV5-1 to TRBJ2-1; D is perhaps TRBD1 (6 bases). Trimming pared 0 bases from V and 8 bases from J, leaving 15 bases between. The CDR3 runs to 15 residues. Germline CDR1 is SGHRS and CDR2 is YFSETQ. The CDR3 sequence: CASSLVAGAMDEQFF. In DNA form, the CDR3 reads TGCGCCAGCAGCTTGGTGGCAGGGGCCATGGATGAGCAGTTCTTC. Based on the CDR3 plus reference TRBV5-1 and TRBJ2-1, the full variable domain is KAGVTQTPRYLIKTRGQQVTLSCSPISGHRSVSWYQQTPGQGLQFLFEYFSETQRNKGNFPGRFSGRQFSNSRSEMNVSTLELGDSALYLCASSLVAGAMDEQFFGPGTRLTVL.

In this sample, this clonotype turned up many times. V gene TRBV2 combines with J gene TRBJ1-5; D perhaps matches TRBD1 (6 bases). Looked up from germline, CDR1 is SNHLY and CDR2 is FYNNEI. The ends were cut back, 5 bases at V and 2 bases at J, with 10 bases in the middle. The CDR3 spans 14 residues. The CDR3 loop reads CASSRGARNQPQHF. The CDR3 nucleotides read TGTGCCAGCAGTCGGGGGGCGCGCAATCAGCCCCAGCATTTT.

This chain links TRBV6-2 or TRBV6-3 with TRBJ2-3; TRBD2 aligns across 10 bases. The V and J ends lost 5 bases and 1 base, in that order; junction bases with no gene match: 3. The CDR3 runs to 15 residues. Germline V gives CDR1 MNHEY, CDR2 SVGEGT. The CDR3 region has the DNA TGTGCCAGCAGTGGCGGGACTAGCGGCACAGATACGCAGTATTTT. Translating it yields CASSGGTSGTDTQYF.

The V and J genes are TRBV6-1 and TRBJ2-1; D not resolved. Trimming shortened V by 6 bases and J by 4 bases, and 13 bases separated the two germline ends. CDR1 and CDR2 (germline): MNHNS, SASEGT. This CDR3 is built from 14 residues. The CDR3 here is CASSLQPEYNEQFF. CDR3 nucleotide sequence: TGTGCCAGCAGCCTCCAGCCCGAATACAATGAGCAGTTCTTC.

This clonotype was counted ten times or more. CDR3 DNA: TGTGCCAGCAGGGGACTAGCTTACGAGCAGTACTTC. This gives the protein CASRGLAYEQYF. The chain uses TRBV28 and TRBJ2-7; the match to TRBD2 covers 9 bases. Germline CDR1 reads MDHEN; CDR2 reads SYDVKM. The ends lost 6 bases at V and 4 bases at J; junction bases unmatched: 1. This CDR3 contains 12 residues.

This chain connects TRBV29-1 to TRBJ2-1, with D hard to call. Trimming removed 4 bases from V and 0 bases from J, with 16 bases in between. The germline CDR1 and CDR2 sequences are SQVTM and ANQGSEA. The CDR3 sequence is 16 residues long. For the CDR3, the DNA is TGCAGCGTTGCGGGCACGGCCCTTAGCTCCTACAATGAGCAGTTCTTC. It translates to CSVAGTALSSYNEQFF.

This clonotype has ten or more counts. The chain joins TRBV20-1 to TRBJ2-7, with D perhaps matching TRBD2 (6 bases). The CDR3 is 12 amino acids. V lost 3 bases and J lost 6, with 12 bases in between. The germline V gene encodes CDR1 DFQATT and CDR2 SNEGSKA (reference sequence). The DNA of the CDR3 is TGCAGTGCTAGTGGAGGGAGCTCCGAGCAGTACTTC. Translating gives CSASGGSSEQYF.

This clonotype was observed many times. V gene TRBV3-1 combines with J gene TRBJ1-6; 7 bases line up with TRBD1. CDR3 length: 18 residues. V trimming: 2 bases; J trimming: 2 bases; junction bases outside the gene matches: 9. Germline assignment: CDR1 LGHDT and CDR2 YNNKEL (reference sequence). CDR3 nucleotide sequence: TGTGCCAGCAGCCAACCAACCGTCGGGACAGCCTATAATTCACCCCTCCACTTT. Amino acids: CASSQPTVGTAYNSPLHF.

This clonotype was detected only once. The chain uses TRBV7-9 and TRBJ2-7, with 8 positions matching TRBD2. Germline CDR1 SEHNR, CDR2 FQNEAQ (reference sequence). With 5 bases clipped from V and 2 bases from J, the junction kept 11 bases outside the gene matches. The CDR3 runs 16 residues. The CDR3: CASSPRTNGRAYEQYF. The CDR3 region has the DNA TGTGCCAGCAGCCCGCGGACTAACGGGAGGGCCTACGAGCAGTACTTC.

This clonotype was recorded once. Since a much larger clone is just one base distant, this may be a read error. The chain has TRBV10-3 and TRBJ1-2; a weak D match, TRBD1 (5 bases). Germline CDR1 reads ENHRY; CDR2 reads SYGVKD. This CDR3 is 13 amino acids long. V was cut by 3 bases and J by 7 bases, with 12 bases left in between. The CDR3 sequence is CAISEAGDTGYTF. For the CDR3, the DNA is TGTGCCATCAGTGAAGCGGGGGATACTGGCTACACCTTC.

The chain recombines TRBV19 with TRBJ2-2, with D hard to call. V was cut by 5 bases and J by 2 bases, with 9 bases left in between. The CDR3 spans 14 residues. Germline lookup yields CDR1 LNHDA and CDR2 SQIVND (reference sequence). CDR3 sequence: CASSYDGNTGELFF. The CDR3 DNA follows: TGTGCCAGTAGTTATGACGGTAACACCGGGGAGCTGTTTTTT.

This clonotype was picked up many times. CDR3 residues: CASSPTSPETFF. The CDR3 nucleotides read TGTGCCAGCAGCCCTACCAGCCCCGAGACTTTCTTT. This chain joins TRBV11-2 and TRBJ1-1; no firm D call. V gave up 5 bases and J gave up 12 bases, with 16 bases separating them. This CDR3 contains 12 residues. Germline loops: CDR1 SGHAT, CDR2 FQNNGV.